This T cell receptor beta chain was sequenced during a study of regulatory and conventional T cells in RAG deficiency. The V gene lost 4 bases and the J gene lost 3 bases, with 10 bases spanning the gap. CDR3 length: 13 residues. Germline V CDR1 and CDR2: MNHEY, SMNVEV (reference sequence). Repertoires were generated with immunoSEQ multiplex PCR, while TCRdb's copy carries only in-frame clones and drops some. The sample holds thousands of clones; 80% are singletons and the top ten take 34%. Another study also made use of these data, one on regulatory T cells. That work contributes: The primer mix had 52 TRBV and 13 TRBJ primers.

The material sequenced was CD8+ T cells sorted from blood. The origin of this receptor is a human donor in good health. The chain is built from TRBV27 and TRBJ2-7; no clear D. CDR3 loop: CASSYAENYEQYF. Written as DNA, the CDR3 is TGTGCCAGCAGTTACGCGGAAAACTACGAGCAGTACTTC.